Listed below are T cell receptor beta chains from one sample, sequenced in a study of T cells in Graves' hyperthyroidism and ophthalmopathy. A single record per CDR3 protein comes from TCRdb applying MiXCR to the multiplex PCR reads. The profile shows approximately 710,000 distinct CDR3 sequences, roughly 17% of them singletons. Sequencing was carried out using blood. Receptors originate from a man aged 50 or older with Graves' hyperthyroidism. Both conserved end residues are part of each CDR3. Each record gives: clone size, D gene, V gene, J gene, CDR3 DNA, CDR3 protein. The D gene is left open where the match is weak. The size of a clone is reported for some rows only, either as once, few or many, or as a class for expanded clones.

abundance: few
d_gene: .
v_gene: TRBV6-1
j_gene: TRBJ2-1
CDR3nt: TGTGCCAGCAGTACCACTATTGAGCAGTTCTTC
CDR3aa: CASSTTIEQFF

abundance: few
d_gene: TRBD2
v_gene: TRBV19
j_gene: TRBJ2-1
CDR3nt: TGTGCCAGTAGCCCGGGACTAGCGGGAGGATCGGGATACAATGAGCAGTTCTTC
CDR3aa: CASSPGLAGGSGYNEQFF

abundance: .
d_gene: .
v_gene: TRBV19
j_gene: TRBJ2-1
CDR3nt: TGTGCCAGTAGTATCCCCCGGGGCAGGGAACCCTACAATGAGCAGTTCTTC
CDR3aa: CASSIPRGREPYNEQFF

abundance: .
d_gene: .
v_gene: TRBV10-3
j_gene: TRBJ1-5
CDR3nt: TGTGCCATCAGTGAGTCGCGGGGGACAAGGCCCCAGCATTTT
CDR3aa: CAISESRGTRPQHF

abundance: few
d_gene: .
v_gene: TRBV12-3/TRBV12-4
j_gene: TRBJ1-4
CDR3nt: TGTGCCAGCAGTTCCCCTTTGGGCACTAATGAAAAACTGTTTTTT
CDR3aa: CASSSPLGTNEKLFF

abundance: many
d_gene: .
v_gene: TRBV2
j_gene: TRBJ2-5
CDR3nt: TGTGCCAGCAGTGAAGAAGTAGAAGAGACCCAGTACTTC
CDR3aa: CASSEEVEETQYF

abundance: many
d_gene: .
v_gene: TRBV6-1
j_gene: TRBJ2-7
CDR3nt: TGTGCCGGAAGGGGAAGGGCCTACGAGCAGTACTTC
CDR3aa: CAGRGRAYEQYF

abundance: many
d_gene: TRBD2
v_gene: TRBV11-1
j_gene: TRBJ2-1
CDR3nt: TGTGCCAGCAGCAAGACTAGCGGGAGGGCGAGCGATGAGCAGTTCTTC
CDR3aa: CASSKTSGRASDEQFF

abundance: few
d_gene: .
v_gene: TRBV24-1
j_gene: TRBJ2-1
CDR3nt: TGTGCCACGGCCCCGGGAGACAGCTCCTACAATGAGCAGTTCTTC
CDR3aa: CATAPGDSSYNEQFF

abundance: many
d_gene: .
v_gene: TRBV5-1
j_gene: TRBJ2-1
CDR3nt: TGCGCCAGCAGCCTCGAAGGGGTTGAGCAGTTCTTC
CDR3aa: CASSLEGVEQFF

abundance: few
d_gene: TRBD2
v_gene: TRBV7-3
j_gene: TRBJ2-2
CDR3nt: TGTGCCAGCAGCTCTTATAGCGGGAGTTTGAACGGGGAGCTGTTTTTT
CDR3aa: CASSSYSGSLNGELFF

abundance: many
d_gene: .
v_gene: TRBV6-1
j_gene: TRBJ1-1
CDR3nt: TGTGCCAGCACCCCCGGGGCTACCATGAACACTGAAGCTTTCTTT
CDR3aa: CASTPGATMNTEAFF

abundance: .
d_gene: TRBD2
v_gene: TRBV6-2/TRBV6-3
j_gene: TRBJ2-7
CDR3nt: TGTGCCAGCAGTTACTCGTCGGGAGGTGATTACGAGCAGTACTTC
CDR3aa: CASSYSSGGDYEQYF

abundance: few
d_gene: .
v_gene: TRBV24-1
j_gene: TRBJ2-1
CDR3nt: TGTGCCACCAGTGATTTTGTCTATGAGCAGTTCTTC
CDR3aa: CATSDFVYEQFF

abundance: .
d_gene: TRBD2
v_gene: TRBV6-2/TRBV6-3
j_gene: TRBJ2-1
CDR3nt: TGTGCCAGCAGTAGAGCGGGAGAGTACAATGAGCAGTTCTTC
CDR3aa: CASSRAGEYNEQFF

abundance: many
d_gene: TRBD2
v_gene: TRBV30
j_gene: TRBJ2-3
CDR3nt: TGTGCCTGGTACACTAGCGGGAGTTCAGATACGCAGTATTTT
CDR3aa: CAWYTSGSSDTQYF

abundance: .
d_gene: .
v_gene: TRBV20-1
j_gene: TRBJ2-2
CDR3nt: TGCAGTGCTAGAGAGACAGGGAACACCGGGGAGCTGTTTTTT
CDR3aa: CSARETGNTGELFF